Listed below are T cell receptor beta chains from one sample, sequenced in a study of technical replicates of blood from four donors. The method was immunoSEQ multiplex PCR; TCRdb's version includes in-frame clones alone and lacks a portion of them. This sample has about 56,000 clones; roughly 96% occur once, and the top ten carry roughly 3.1%. Sequenced material: PBMCs. The source of these receptors is a human donor in good health. Some clones in this sample may be carry-over from other donors' samples. The CDR3 runs from the conserved cysteine through the conserved F or W. Each record gives: V gene, J gene, clone size, D gene, CDR3 DNA, CDR3 protein. A D gene is named only where the DNA matches it firmly. Size is omitted from some rows. Given values are once, few, many or a class for expanded clones.

>TRBV2|TRBJ1-2|.|.
TGTGCCAGCAGTTCTATCGGGACTAACTATGGCTACACCTTC
CASSSIGTNYGYTF
>TRBV6-5|TRBJ2-7|.|.
TGTGCCAGCAGGCCAGGTGTGGTTCACGAGCAGTACTTC
CASRPGVVHEQYF
>TRBV4-3|TRBJ2-2|once|.
TGCGCCAGCAGCCAAGGCTTCACTAGCAAAAACACCGGGGAGCTGTTTTTT
CASSQGFTSKNTGELFF
>TRBV2|TRBJ2-7|.|TRBD2
TGTGCCAGCGGGATCAGCGGGGGGGCCAAGGAGCAGTACTTC
CASGISGGAKEQYF
>TRBV30|TRBJ2-5|once|TRBD2
TGTGCCTGGAGTGTAACCGGGGGGGTGAAGACCCAGTACTTC
CAWSVTGGVKTQYF
>TRBV10-2|TRBJ2-5|.|TRBD2
TGCGCCAGCAGTGAGTGGAGCGGGAGTGGTCGTGGGGAGACCCAGTACTTC
CASSEWSGSGRGETQYF
>TRBV5-4|TRBJ2-5|.|TRBD2
TGTGCCAGCAGCCCCGGGACTAGCGGGGGAAAGGAGACCCAGTACTTC
CASSPGTSGGKETQYF
>TRBV19|TRBJ2-3|.|TRBD2
TGTGCCAGCCTCGCTAGCGGGGGGACAACGCAGTATTTT
CASLASGGTTQYF
>TRBV5-5|TRBJ2-1|.|.
TGTGCCAGCAGTCTGGGGGGACCGGGACTGGGGGGTAGAGAGCAGTTCTTC
CASSLGGPGLGGREQFF
>TRBV6-1|TRBJ2-4|.|TRBD2
TGTGCCAGCAGTGGCTTACCCGTGGGACTAGCGGGAGTTGGCAAAAACATTCAGTACTTC
CASSGLPVGLAGVGKNIQYF
>TRBV2|TRBJ1-1|.|TRBD1
TGTGCCAGCAGTTACGACCAAACAGGGGACACTGAAGCTTTCTTT
CASSYDQTGDTEAFF
>TRBV19|TRBJ2-1|.|TRBD2
TGTGCCAGTAGTAAAACCGGGACTAGCGGGAAGGTGGGTGAGCAGTTCTTC
CASSKTGTSGKVGEQFF
>TRBV5-1|TRBJ2-1|.|TRBD2
TGCGCCAGCAGCCCCCTAGCGGGAGAGGCCTATGAGCAGTTCTTC
CASSPLAGEAYEQFF
>TRBV12-5|TRBJ2-7|.|.
TGTGCTAGTGGAGGTCAGAGGAGCTACGAGCAGTACTTC
CASGGQRSYEQYF
>TRBV5-1|TRBJ2-5|few|TRBD2
TGCGGGAGCAGCTCCGGGACTAGCGGGGCCGGGTGGTACTTC
CGSSSGTSGAGWYF
>TRBV4-2|TRBJ1-5|.|.
TGTGCCAGCAGCCAAAGTCTGGCAGACTCCCCAGCCCAGCATTTT
CASSQSLADSPAQHF
>TRBV30|TRBJ2-7|once|TRBD2
TGTGCCTGGGGGAAGCGGGAGGGACACTACGAGCAGTACTTC
CAWGKREGHYEQYF
>TRBV10-2|TRBJ2-3|.|.
TGCGCCAGCAGTGGGTACTTAGGCACAGATACGCAGTATTTT
CASSGYLGTDTQYF
>TRBV9|TRBJ2-2|.|TRBD2
TGTGCCAGCAGCGGAAGAGCGGGGGGGCAGGGCACCGGGGAGCTGTTTTTT
CASSGRAGGQGTGELFF
>TRBV30|TRBJ1-1|.|.
TGTGCCTGGGGACTGACTAACACTGAAGCTTTCTTT
CAWGLTNTEAFF
>TRBV7-2|TRBJ2-3|.|.
TGTGCCAGCAGCTTAGGCCCCTTTGGCGGGGGCCGAGCAGATACGCAGTATTTT
CASSLGPFGGGRADTQYF
>TRBV7-3|TRBJ2-1|.|.
TGTGCCAGCAGCTCCGGACTGAGCTCCTACAATGAGCAGTTCTTC
CASSSGLSSYNEQFF
>TRBV11-2|TRBJ2-3|.|TRBD2
TGTGCCAGCAGCCCGCGGGAGACTAGCACAGATACGCAGTATTTT
CASSPRETSTDTQYF
>TRBV7-8|TRBJ2-5|.|TRBD1
TGTGCCAGCAGCCCTTCGACAGGGTTGGAGACCCAGTACTTC
CASSPSTGLETQYF
>TRBV7-2|TRBJ2-7|.|TRBD2
TGTGCCAGCAGCTTTAGCGGGAATTTGGGCTACGAGCAGTACTTC
CASSFSGNLGYEQYF
>TRBV9|TRBJ2-3|.|.
TGTGCCAGCAGCGTAGTCCCCGGTTGGGGGGCAGATACGCAGTATTTT
CASSVVPGWGADTQYF
>TRBV29-1|TRBJ2-2|.|.
TGCAGCGTCATGGGTCAGGGTCGAACCGGGGAGCTGTTTTTT
CSVMGQGRTGELFF
>TRBV5-1|TRBJ1-2|.|.
TGCGCCAGCAGCTTGGTGAGTGGGGCCGAGCAAGGCTACACCTTC
CASSLVSGAEQGYTF
>TRBV19|TRBJ2-2|.|TRBD1
TGTGCCAGTAGTATGTCCCGGGACAGGGCGAAGGCGAACACCGGGGAGCTGTTTTTT
CASSMSRDRAKANTGELFF
>TRBV7-6|TRBJ1-2|once|.
TGTGCCGGTTACCCGGAGACCGAAGGCGGCTACACCTTC
CAGYPETEGGYTF
>TRBV5-1|TRBJ1-1|.|.
TGCGCCAGCAGCCCCCGGGACATGAACACTGAAGCTTTCTTT
CASSPRDMNTEAFF
>TRBV6-5|TRBJ1-6|.|.
TGTGCCAGCAGTTCGAGCTCCTATAATTCACCCCTCCACTTT
CASSSSSYNSPLHF
>TRBV6-5|TRBJ2-1|.|TRBD2
TGTGCCAGCAGTTACTCATTTCCTAGCGGGAGGGCCCCAGCGGTCTTC
CASSYSFPSGRAPAVF
>TRBV29-1|TRBJ2-1|once|.
TGCAGCGAGAACCCTTTAACAGGGATCGATGAGCAGTTCTTC
CSENPLTGIDEQFF
>TRBV5-5|TRBJ1-2|.|TRBD1
TGTGCCAGCAGCTTGATACAGGGGGAGGTCTATGGCTACACCTTC
CASSLIQGEVYGYTF
>TRBV19|TRBJ2-5|.|TRBD2
TGTGCCAGTAGAACTCTAGCGGCGGAAGAGACCCAGTACTTC
CASRTLAAEETQYF
>TRBV4-2|TRBJ2-5|.|.
TGTGCCAGCAGCCAAGAGGTCCACGGGGGGACCCAGTACTTC
CASSQEVHGGTQYF
>TRBV18|TRBJ2-1|.|TRBD2
TGTGCCAGCTCACCACCTAGATTAGCGGGGGATAATGAGCAGTTCTTC
CASSPPRLAGDNEQFF
>TRBV5-1|TRBJ2-3|.|TRBD2
TGCGCCAGCAGCACCTTAAGCGGGGCGACAGATACGCAGTATTTT
CASSTLSGATDTQYF
>TRBV5-1|TRBJ2-7|few|.
TGCGCCAGCAGCTTGACTGATCTCTACGAGCAGTACTTC
CASSLTDLYEQYF
>TRBV9|TRBJ1-2|.|TRBD1
TGTGCCAGCAGCCCCGAGACAGGGGCGTTTTATGGCTACACCTTC
CASSPETGAFYGYTF
>TRBV5-1|TRBJ2-1|.|TRBD2
TGCGCCAGCACCGGGCTAGCGGGGGTCCACAATGAGCAGTTCTTC
CASTGLAGVHNEQFF
>TRBV6-5|TRBJ2-2|.|.
TGTGCCACCAGGAAGGTGTCTCAGCGATCCGGGGAGCTGTTTTTT
CATRKVSQRSGELFF
>TRBV7-7|TRBJ2-1|.|.
TGTGCCAGCAGCTTAGGGGGTCTGACAGATGAGCAGTTCTTC
CASSLGGLTDEQFF
>TRBV7-6|TRBJ1-1|.|.
TGTGCCAGCAGCCCCGGGGGACGGTTGGCCACTGAAGCTTTCTTT
CASSPGGRLATEAFF
>TRBV11-2|TRBJ1-1|.|.
TGTGCCAGCAGCTCAGGCCTCGGAGGAACTGAAGCTTTCTTT
CASSSGLGGTEAFF
>TRBV6-5|TRBJ1-2|once|.
TGTGCCAGCAGTTACTCGAGTGGGAGGCCTCCGGGTGGCTACACCTTC
CASSYSSGRPPGGYTF